The present TCR beta chain was sequenced within a study of tumor-infiltrating lymphocytes in primary liver carcinoma. Study details: Patients underwent surgical resection for primary liver carcinoma. Roughly 3.5 to 7.5 million productive TCRbeta reads were obtained per sample, with similar numbers across tissue types. Study outcomes and limitations: Reduced overlap was seen in tumor-adjacent and tumor-blood pairs versus tumor region pairs.

Synthesis of TCR beta cDNA was carried out from 450 to 650 ng total RNA with a constant-region primer. Researchers made the TCR beta libraries by running three nested multiplex PCR rounds with slightly modified ARM-PCR. Running about 11 cycles apiece, the first two PCR rounds relied on TRBV1-TRBV30 forward primers together with a C-beta reverse primer. In TCRdb, the multiplex PCR reads were re-called with MiXCR into one record per CDR3 protein. The repertoire holds 250,000 to 400,000 distinct CDR3 sequences, with more than 55% as singletons. This clonotype was counted once. What it binds is not known. Unsorted whole blood supplied the blood RNA, and germline DNA was isolated too. Blood samples of four milliliters were drawn preoperatively. V dropped 5 bases and J dropped 3; count of bases not matched to a gene: 0. CDR1 and CDR2 from the germline V gene are MDHEN and SYDVKM. CDR3 size: 12 residues.

This TCR came from a man between 40 and 49 years old with primary liver carcinoma and hepatitis B virus infection. Sequences were obtained from peripheral blood. The rearrangement joins TRBV28 to TRBJ2-7; 8 bases match TRBD1. The CDR3 nucleotides read TGTGCCAGCAGTGGGACAGGCTACGAGCAGTACTTC. Protein product: CASSGTGYEQYF.